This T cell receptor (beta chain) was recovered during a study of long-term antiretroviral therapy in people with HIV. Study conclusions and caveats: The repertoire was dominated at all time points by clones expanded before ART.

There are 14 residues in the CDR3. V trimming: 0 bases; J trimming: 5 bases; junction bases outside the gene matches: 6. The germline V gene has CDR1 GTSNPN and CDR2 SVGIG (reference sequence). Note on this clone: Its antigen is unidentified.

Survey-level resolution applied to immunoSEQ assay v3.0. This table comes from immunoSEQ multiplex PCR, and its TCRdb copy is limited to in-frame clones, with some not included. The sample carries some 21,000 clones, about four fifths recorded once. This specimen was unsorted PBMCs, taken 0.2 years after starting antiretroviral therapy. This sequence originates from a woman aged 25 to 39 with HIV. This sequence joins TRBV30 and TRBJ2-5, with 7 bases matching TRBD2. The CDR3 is CAWSVGAGRETQYF. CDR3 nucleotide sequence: TGTGCCTGGAGTGTAGGAGCGGGGAGGGAGACCCAGTACTTC.